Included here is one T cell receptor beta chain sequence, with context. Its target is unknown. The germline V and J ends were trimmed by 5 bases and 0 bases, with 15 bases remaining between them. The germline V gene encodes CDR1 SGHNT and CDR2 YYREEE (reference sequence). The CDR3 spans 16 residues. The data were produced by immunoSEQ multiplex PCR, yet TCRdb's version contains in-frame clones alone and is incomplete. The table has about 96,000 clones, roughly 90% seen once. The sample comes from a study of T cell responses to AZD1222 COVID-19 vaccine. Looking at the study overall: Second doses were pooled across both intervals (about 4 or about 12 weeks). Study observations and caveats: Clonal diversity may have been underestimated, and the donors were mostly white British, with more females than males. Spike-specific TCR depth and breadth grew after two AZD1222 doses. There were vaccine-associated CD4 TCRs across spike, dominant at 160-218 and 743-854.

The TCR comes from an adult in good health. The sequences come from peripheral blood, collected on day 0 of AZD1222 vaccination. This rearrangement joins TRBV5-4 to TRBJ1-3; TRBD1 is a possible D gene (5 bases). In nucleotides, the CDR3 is TGTGCCAGCAGATCAACAGGCCCCGGCTCTGGAAACACCATATATTTT. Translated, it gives CASRSTGPGSGNTIYF.